Here is one T cell receptor (beta chain) with its context. In the study's own analysis: Estimation of nucleated cell counts was performed using reference gene primer amplification. Profiling relied on immunoSEQ multiplex PCR, and the TCRdb table lists in-frame clones only, not all of them. V and J calls and clone size are copied from that table; D and trimming were computed from the DNA. Among 270,000 or so clones, about 88% were seen once, and the ten largest hold more than 1.1%. The data are from a study of blood T cell repertoires in COVID-19. Study at large: PBMCs, B-cell-depleted T cells, or T cells were the source of the cDNA or gDNA that made up the material.

CDR1 is MDHEN, CDR2 SYDVKM, per germline. V dropped 3 bases and J dropped 4 bases, with 12 bases sitting between them. This CDR3 contains 14 residues. The sequenced sample consisted of peripheral blood. V and J are TRBV28 and TRBJ1-1; the D gene is possibly TRBD1 (5 bases). This clonotype originated in a human donor with COVID-19, enrolled during active disease. The donor label of this sample is uncertain. CDR3 amino acids: CASSFLQGVTEAFF. DNA for the CDR3: TGTGCCAGCAGTTTCTTGCAGGGTGTCACTGAAGCTTTCTTT. The full variable domain, its missing parts supplied by reference TRBV28 and TRBJ1-1, is DVKVTQSSRYLVKRTGEKVFLECVQDMDHENMFWYRQDPGLGLRLIYFSYDVKMKEKGDIPEGYSVSREKKERFSLILESASTNQTSMYLCASSFLQGVTEAFFGQGTRLTVV.